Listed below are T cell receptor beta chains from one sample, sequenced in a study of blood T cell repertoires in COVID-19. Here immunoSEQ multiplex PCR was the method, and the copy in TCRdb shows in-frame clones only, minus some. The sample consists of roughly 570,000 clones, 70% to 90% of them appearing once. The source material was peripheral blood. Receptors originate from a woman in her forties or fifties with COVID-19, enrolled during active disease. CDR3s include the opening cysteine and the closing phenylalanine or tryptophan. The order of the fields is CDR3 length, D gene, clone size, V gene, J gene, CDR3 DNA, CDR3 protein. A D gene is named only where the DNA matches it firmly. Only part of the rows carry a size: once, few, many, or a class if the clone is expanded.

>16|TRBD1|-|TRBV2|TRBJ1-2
TGTGCCAGCATTCTACAAAGGGGGCAGGGGATGTCGGGCTACACCTTC
CASILQRGQGMSGYTF
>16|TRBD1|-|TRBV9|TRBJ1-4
TGTGCCAGCAGCGTAGGGCTGGGACAGGGACGTGAAAAACTGTTTTTT
CASSVGLGQGREKLFF
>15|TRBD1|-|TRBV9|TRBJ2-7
TGTGCCAGCAGCCCTCAAGGACAGGGGACCCACGAGCAGTACTTC
CASSPQGQGTHEQYF
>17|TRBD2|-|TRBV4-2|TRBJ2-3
TGTGCCAGCAGCCAAGAAATTACGCGGGGGGGCCGGGATACGCAGTATTTT
CASSQEITRGGRDTQYF
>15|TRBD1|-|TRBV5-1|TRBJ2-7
TGCGCCAGCAGCTTGGCAGGGGGCTTCGTGGACGAGCAGTACTTC
CASSLAGGFVDEQYF
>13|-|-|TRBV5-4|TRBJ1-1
TGTGCCAGCAGCTTGTCCATGAACACTGAAGCTTTCTTT
CASSLSMNTEAFF
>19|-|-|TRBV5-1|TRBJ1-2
TGCGCCAGCAGCTTGGGAGAAGGCCCGGCGGGACTGATTAACTATGGCTACACCTTC
CASSLGEGPAGLINYGYTF
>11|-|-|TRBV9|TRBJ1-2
TGTGCCAGCAGCTCCAGCTATGGCTACACCTTC
CASSSSYGYTF
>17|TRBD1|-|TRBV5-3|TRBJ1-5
TGTGCCAGAAGCGGAAACGGGGACAGCCTGGGCAATCAGCCCCAGCATTTT
CARSGNGDSLGNQPQHF
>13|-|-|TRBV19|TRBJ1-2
TGTGCCACCAATTACGGGGTTAACTATGGCTACACCTTC
CATNYGVNYGYTF
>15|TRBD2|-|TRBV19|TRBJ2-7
TGTGCCAGTAGTCAGGCTAGCGGGGGAGGTTACGAGCAGTACTTC
CASSQASGGGYEQYF
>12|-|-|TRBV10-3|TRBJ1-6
TGTGCCATCAGTGGTATCGATTCACCCCTCCACTTT
CAISGIDSPLHF
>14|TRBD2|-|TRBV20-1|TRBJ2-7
TGCAGTGCTAGTAATCGACTAGCGGTCTACGAGCAGTACTTC
CSASNRLAVYEQYF
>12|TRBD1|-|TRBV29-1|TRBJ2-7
TGCAGCGTGGCCGGGACAGGGATCGAGCAGTACTTC
CSVAGTGIEQYF
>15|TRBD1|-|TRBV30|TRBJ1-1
TGTGCCTGGAGTGTACAACAGGGGATGAACACTGAAGCTTTCTTT
CAWSVQQGMNTEAFF
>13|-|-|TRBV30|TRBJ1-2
TGTGCCTGGAGTTCGGGTCTCCCCTATGGCTACACCTTC
CAWSSGLPYGYTF
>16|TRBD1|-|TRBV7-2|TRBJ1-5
TGTGCCAGCAGCTTTTGGGACAGGTTAAGCAATCAGCCCCAGCATTTT
CASSFWDRLSNQPQHF
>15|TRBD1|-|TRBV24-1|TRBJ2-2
TGTGCCACCAGTGATTGGGACAGCAGCACCGGGGAGCTGTTTTTT
CATSDWDSSTGELFF
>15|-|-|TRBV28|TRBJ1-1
TGTGCCAGCAGCCTACCCGGCGGGGGGATCACTGAAGCTTTCTTT
CASSLPGGGITEAFF
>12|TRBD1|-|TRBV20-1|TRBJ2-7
TGCAGTGCTAATGACAGGGCCTACGAGCAGTACTTC
CSANDRAYEQYF
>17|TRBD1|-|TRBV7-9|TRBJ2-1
TGTGCCAGCAGCTTAGCCACCGGGACAGATACCTACAATGAGCAGTTCTTC
CASSLATGTDTYNEQFF
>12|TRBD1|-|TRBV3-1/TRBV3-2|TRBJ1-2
TGTGCCAGCAGCCAAGGAGGGGGCGGCTACACCTTC
CASSQGGGGYTF
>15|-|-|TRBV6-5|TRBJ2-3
TGTGCCAGCAGCCCGGACAGCCTTTTCACAGATACGCAGTATTTT
CASSPDSLFTDTQYF
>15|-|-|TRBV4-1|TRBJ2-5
TGCGCCAGCAGCCAAGGGCGGGGGCCCCAGGAGACCCAGTACTTC
CASSQGRGPQETQYF
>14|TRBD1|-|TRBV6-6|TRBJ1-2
TGTGCCAGCAGACCCATTACAGGGGACTATGGCTACACCTTC
CASRPITGDYGYTF
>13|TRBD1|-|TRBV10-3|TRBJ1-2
TGTGCCATCAAGAGAACAGGGGGCGAGGGCTACACCTTC
CAIKRTGGEGYTF
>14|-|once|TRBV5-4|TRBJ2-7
TGTGCCAGCAGCTTCAGCGGTTCATCCTACGAGCAGTACTTC
CASSFSGSSYEQYF
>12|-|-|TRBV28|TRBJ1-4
TGTGCCAGCAGTTTGACAGACGAAAAACTGTTTTTT
CASSLTDEKLFF
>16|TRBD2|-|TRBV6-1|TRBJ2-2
TGTGCCAGCAGTGCAGAAACTAGCGGACTCACCGGGGAGCTGTTTTTT
CASSAETSGLTGELFF
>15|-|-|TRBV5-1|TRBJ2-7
TGCGCCAGCAGCTTGGGTGCATCCCGGGACTACGAGCAGTACTTC
CASSLGASRDYEQYF
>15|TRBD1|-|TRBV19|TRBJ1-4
TGTGCCAGTGGGGTCCAGGGGGCTTTAAGTGAAAAACTGTTTTTT
CASGVQGALSEKLFF
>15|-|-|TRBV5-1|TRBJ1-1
TGCGCCAGCAGCTTGGATGGGGGGAGGAACACTGAAGCTTTCTTT
CASSLDGGRNTEAFF
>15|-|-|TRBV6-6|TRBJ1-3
TGTGCCAGCAATATAGGGGGAAACTCTGGAAACACCATATATTTT
CASNIGGNSGNTIYF
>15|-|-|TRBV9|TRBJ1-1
TGTGCCAGCAGCGTCTCCGGGACTAAGAACACTGAAGCTTTCTTT
CASSVSGTKNTEAFF
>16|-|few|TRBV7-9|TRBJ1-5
TGTGCCAGCAGCTTAGATGAGGGAGGGGCCAATCAGCCCCAGCATTTT
CASSLDEGGANQPQHF
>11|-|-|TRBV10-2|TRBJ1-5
TGCGCCAGCAGTGAATCGGGGCCCCAGCATTTT
CASSESGPQHF